These T cell receptor beta chains were read from a single sample in a study of OX40 agonist ivuxolimab in advanced cancers. Repertoires were generated with immunoSEQ multiplex PCR, while TCRdb's copy carries only in-frame clones and drops some. The table lists 30,000 to 45,000 clones, about nine tenths of them singletons. The sample consisted of CD4+ or CD8+ T cells sorted from blood, taken in a trial of the OX40 agonist ivuxolimab. Receptors originate from an adult with an advanced solid tumor such as melanoma, head and neck, liver or kidney cancer. CDR3s include the opening cysteine and the closing phenylalanine or tryptophan.

V gene	J gene	CDR3 protein
TRBV4-1	TRBJ2-5	CASSPPRIQETQYF
TRBV6-1	TRBJ2-1	CASTRGQDNEQFF
TRBV25-1	TRBJ2-7	CASSEWGEIYEQYF
TRBV6-1	TRBJ2-3	CASTPVAGNEYF
TRBV7-2	TRBJ2-3	CASSLGGRALDTQYF
TRBV19	TRBJ2-6	CASTYSGANVLTF
TRBV19	TRBJ2-7	CATRGGAGEQYF
TRBV30	TRBJ1-1	CAWSEPGTRAFF
TRBV5-4	TRBJ1-1	CASSLELGGTEAFF
TRBV14	TRBJ1-1	CASRRGATEAFF
TRBV25-1	TRBJ1-1	CASRRQENTEAFF
TRBV10-3	TRBJ2-1	CAISESRAGRYNEQFF
TRBV6-5	TRBJ1-1	CASRGRLNTEAFF
TRBV19	TRBJ2-6	CASSMGTHSGANVLTF
TRBV19	TRBJ2-4	CATEGMRNIQYF
TRBV4-2	TRBJ2-2	CASSPLPTYTGELFF
TRBV19	TRBJ1-6	CASSIGGDSTHSPLHF
TRBV4-2	TRBJ2-7	CASSQVTANYEQYF
TRBV14	TRBJ2-7	CASSQRTGQGPGEQYF
TRBV13	TRBJ2-3	CASSARTAGDTQYF
TRBV10-3	TRBJ1-5	CAIRASGGSNQPQHF
TRBV6-1	TRBJ2-1	CASSAPGLGGNEQFF
TRBV28	TRBJ1-2	CASYSSAVSLYGYTF
TRBV5-6	TRBJ1-2	CASSLDSGTYGYTF
TRBV30	TRBJ2-4	CAWSVPPPLSAKNIQYF
TRBV7-6	TRBJ1-6	CASSLTRDKNSPLHF
TRBV7-2	TRBJ2-1	CASSLAYRGGADEQFF
TRBV30	TRBJ2-7	CAWSVGGEQYF
TRBV2	TRBJ2-3	CASSPRSRSTDTQYF